The text below deals with one TCR beta chain. The antigen is not known. Generated by immunoSEQ multiplex PCR, the TCRdb table keeps only in-frame clones and is missing some. The table lists approximately 130,000 clones, roughly nine tenths of them singletons. CDR1 and CDR2 (germline): MNHEY, SMNVEV (reference sequence). The CDR3 consists of 11 residues. V lost 5 bases, J lost 6 bases, and 1 base stayed unmatched. These data originate in a study of T cell responses to AZD1222 COVID-19 vaccine. Overall study: Recipients boosted at about 4 weeks or about 12 weeks are pooled.

General observations from the study: In the spike-specific TCR repertoire, nearly half reportedly target unmutated variant regions. Most donors were white British, females outnumbered males, and clonal diversity was possibly underestimated. Along spike, vaccine-associated CD4 TCRs were found throughout, with dominance at 160-218 and 743-854.

This TCR was sampled from an adult in good health. This chain connects TRBV27 to TRBJ2-7, with TRBD1 identical over 7 bases. This material consisted of peripheral blood, taken on day 0 of AZD1222 vaccination. The CDR3 DNA sequence: TGTGCCAGCAGTAACAGGGGCGAGCAGTACTTC. It codes for CASSNRGEQYF.